These 3 T cell receptor beta chains share one sample of origin, sequenced in a study of radiotherapy plus CTLA-4 blockade in lung cancer. Data came from immunoSEQ multiplex PCR; TCRdb stores just in-frame clones and leaves some out. The table shows about 39,000 clones, with 60% to 80% occurring only once. The starting material was peripheral blood, obtained from a patient treated with radiotherapy plus ipilimumab. These receptors were collected from a human donor with non-small cell lung cancer that progressed on radiotherapy plus ipilimumab.

V usage is TRBV7-8 and J usage is TRBJ2-1; TRBD2 aligns across 11 bases. CDR1 is SGHVS, CDR2 FQNEAQ, per germline. The CDR3 sequence is 16 residues long. V shed 5 bases, J shed 5 bases, and the junction held 8 bases outside the gene matches. The CDR3 here is CASSPRTSGSHNEQFF. The CDR3 DNA follows: TGTGCCAGCAGCCCGCGGACTAGCGGGTCCCACAATGAGCAGTTCTTC.

The chain couples TRBV7-2 to TRBJ2-7; 9 bases line up with TRBD1. This CDR3 is built from 13 residues. Germline CDR1 SGHTA, CDR2 FQGNSA. V lost 7 bases, J lost 7 bases, and 8 bases stayed unmatched. CDR3 sequence: CASKQQGAREQYF. CDR3 in DNA: TGTGCCAGCAAACAACAGGGGGCAAGGGAGCAGTACTTC.

This clone was detected only once. J is TRBJ1-1 and V is TRBV28, with D possibly matching TRBD1 (6 bases). CDR1 MDHEN and CDR2 SYDVKM come from the germline V gene. V was clipped by 5 bases and J by 1 base, with 11 bases between them. The CDR3 length is 14 residues. CDR3 sequence (DNA): TGTGCCAGCAGTCCGGGAGGGGGGAACACTGAAGCTTTCTTT. Translating gives CASSPGGGNTEAFF.